Listed below are T cell receptor beta chains from one sample, sequenced in a study of spatial heterogeneity in lung cancer. MiXCR, applied by TCRdb to the 5' RACE reads, yields one record per CDR3 protein. The table records some 7,400 distinct CDR3 sequences, about 6.7% of them present only once. The sample consisted of lung tumor tissue, taken at surgery. Receptors were obtained from a female donor with early-stage non-small cell lung cancer. CDR3s include the opening cysteine and the closing phenylalanine or tryptophan. D genes are given only for firm matches. The size of a clone is reported for some rows only, either as once, few or many, or as a class for expanded clones.

abundance	v_gene	d_gene	j_gene	CDR3nt	CDR3aa
many	TRBV7-9	NA	TRBJ2-5	TGTGCCAGCAGCTTAAACTCAGGGGGGCAAGAGACCCAGTACTTC	CASSLNSGGQETQYF
many	TRBV28	TRBD1	TRBJ1-2	TGTGCCAGCAGTACCATTGGAGGGGGCCCCCTGGGCCAAGCCTTC	CASSTIGGGPLGQAF
many	TRBV28	TRBD2	TRBJ2-2	TGTGCCAGCAGGGTAGCGGGGGCGGCCGGGGAGCTGTTTTTT	CASRVAGAAGELFF
medium-sized	TRBV9	NA	TRBJ2-2	TGTGCCAGCAACACCCTTCAGGGCAGTGCCACCGGGGAGCTGTTTTTT	CASNTLQGSATGELFF
medium-sized	TRBV20-1	TRBD2	TRBJ2-7	TGCGTAGCGGGGGACCTTCCCTACGAGCAGTACTTC	CVAGDLPYEQYF
many	TRBV7-2	TRBD2	TRBJ2-3	TGTGCCAGCAGCAGGACTAGCGGGACTCTAAATACGCAGTATTTT	CASSRTSGTLNTQYF
many	TRBV18	TRBD2	TRBJ2-2	TGTGCCAGCTCACCGCTCGCGGGAGGGCGATCCGGGGAGCTGTTTTTT	CASSPLAGGRSGELFF
NA	TRBV3-1	NA	TRBJ1-6	TGTGCCAGCAGTAGCTCCTATAATTCACCCCTCCACTTT	CASSSSYNSPLHF
many	TRBV7-9	NA	TRBJ2-1	TGTGCCAGCAGTTATAACAGACGTTGGGATGAGCAGTTCTTC	CASSYNRRWDEQFF
medium-sized	TRBV5-1	NA	TRBJ2-5	TGCGCCAGCAGCTTGGTGGGGCAAGAGACCCAGTACTTC	CASSLVGQETQYF
many	TRBV11-2	NA	TRBJ2-1	TGTGCCAGCAGCTTAGGTTTCAAGCAGTTCTTC	CASSLGFKQFF
few	TRBV9	TRBD2	TRBJ2-2	TGTGCCAGCAGCGGACGCGGGACTAGCGGCAACCCGAACACCGGGGAGCTGTTTTTT	CASSGRGTSGNPNTGELFF
many	TRBV20-1	NA	TRBJ1-1	TGCAGTGCTCACAGTCAGGGACCTGAAGCTTTCTTT	CSAHSQGPEAFF
medium-sized	TRBV7-6	NA	TRBJ2-1	TGTGCCAGCAGCTTAGCCCATGGAGGGTTGAATGAGCAGTTCTTC	CASSLAHGGLNEQFF
medium-sized	TRBV7-6	TRBD2	TRBJ2-1	TGTGCCAGCAGCGCGACTAGCGGGAGTGGAAATGAGCAGTTCTTC	CASSATSGSGNEQFF
NA	TRBV20-1	NA	TRBJ2-7	TGCAGTGCCATTCCGGGCCCCCACGAGCAGTACTTC	CSAIPGPHEQYF
NA	TRBV7-9	NA	TRBJ2-6	TGTGCCAGCAGCTCAGATTCCGGGGCCAACGTCCTGACTTTC	CASSSDSGANVLTF
many	TRBV7-6	NA	TRBJ2-1	TGTGCCAGCAGCTTAGCGGGAATGAATGAGCAGTTCTTC	CASSLAGMNEQFF
many	TRBV28	NA	TRBJ1-2	TGTGCCAGCAGTTTCCAAGGGACCAGGAGGGGCTACACCTTC	CASSFQGTRRGYTF
NA	TRBV3-1	NA	TRBJ1-4	TGTGCCAGCGGTACGGGTTTTGATGAAAAACTGTTTTTT	CASGTGFDEKLFF
many	TRBV13	NA	TRBJ2-5	TGTGCCAGCAGCTCACCGGGACTGCAAGAGACCCAGTACTTC	CASSSPGLQETQYF
NA	TRBV12-3/TRBV12-4	NA	TRBJ1-6	TGTGCCAGCAGTTTAGTGGGGGCAGAATCACCCCTCCACTTT	CASSLVGAESPLHF
medium-sized	TRBV20-1	TRBD2	TRBJ2-7	TGCAGTGCTAGAGTCCTAGCGGGAGCCTACGAGCAGTACTTC	CSARVLAGAYEQYF
medium-sized	TRBV25-1	NA	TRBJ1-2	TGTGCCAGCAGTAATACAGGAGTCCAAAACTATGGCTACACCTTC	CASSNTGVQNYGYTF
medium-sized	TRBV9	TRBD2	TRBJ2-7	TGTGCCAGCAGCGCCCAGGGGGCGCGACTAGCGGGAGGGCCCGTGTCCTACGAGCAGTACTTC	CASSAQGARLAGGPVSYEQYF
many	TRBV7-6	NA	TRBJ2-3	TGTGCCAGCAGCCGGGGCCGGGCGGCAGATACGCAGTATTTT	CASSRGRAADTQYF
many	TRBV6-5	TRBD1	TRBJ2-5	TGTGCCAGCAGAAGGACAGGGCTTTCGGAGACCCAGTACTTC	CASRRTGLSETQYF
many	TRBV7-8	TRBD2	TRBJ2-2	TGTGCCAGCAGCTTATCCCCCGGACTAGCGGGAGAGAACACCGGGGAGCTGTTTTTT	CASSLSPGLAGENTGELFF
NA	TRBV2	NA	TRBJ2-3	TGTGCCACGGCGGGAAGCACAGATACGCAGTATTTT	CATAGSTDTQYF
medium-sized	TRBV7-9	NA	TRBJ2-1	TGTGCCAGCAGCTTACCTCTTGCCCGTGGCAATGAGCAGTTCTTC	CASSLPLARGNEQFF
many	TRBV6-1	NA	TRBJ1-5	TGTGCCAGCAGCCGGTTTAACCCAGGGCCGACAGACAATCAGCCCCAGCATTTT	CASSRFNPGPTDNQPQHF
many	TRBV7-2	NA	TRBJ2-2	TGTGCCAGCAGCCTGGGACATCTTACCGGGGAGCTGTTTTTT	CASSLGHLTGELFF
medium-sized	TRBV6-5	TRBD1	TRBJ1-5	TGTGCCAGCAGCCTTGACCTTGGGACAGCATATAATCAGCCCCAGCATTTT	CASSLDLGTAYNQPQHF
medium-sized	TRBV7-2	NA	TRBJ1-6	TGTGCCAGCAGCTTCGTCCAGGGCGGATCACCCCTCCACTTT	CASSFVQGGSPLHF
medium-sized	TRBV10-1	NA	TRBJ2-3	TGCGCCAGCAGTGAGTGGTCGACAGATACGCAGTATTTT	CASSEWSTDTQYF
many	TRBV7-2	TRBD1	TRBJ1-5	TGTGCCAGCAGCTTAGGGGCCGTGACAGGGTTTCAGCCCCAGCATTTT	CASSLGAVTGFQPQHF
medium-sized	TRBV20-1	NA	TRBJ2-7	TGCAGTGCTAGAGATAAGACTAGGAGTGGCTACGAGCAGTACTTC	CSARDKTRSGYEQYF
medium-sized	TRBV12-3/TRBV12-4	TRBD1	TRBJ1-5	TGTGCCAGCAGTCCGGGACAGATCAATCAGCCCCAGCATTTT	CASSPGQINQPQHF
many	TRBV18	TRBD2	TRBJ2-1	TGTGCCAGCTCACCCAACGTTCCGGGACTAACAATCGATGAGCAGTTCTTC	CASSPNVPGLTIDEQFF
medium-sized	TRBV29-1	NA	TRBJ2-1	TGCAGCGTGCCTTCGAGCGCCGGCGGGTTTGGGGAGCGAGAGCAGTTCTTC	CSVPSSAGGFGEREQFF
medium-sized	TRBV12-3/TRBV12-4	NA	TRBJ2-7	TGTGCCAGCAGCCGCGGGGGCATCCCTTACGAGCAGTACTTC	CASSRGGIPYEQYF
many	TRBV29-1	NA	TRBJ2-5	TGCAGCGTTGTACAGGGGGGGCAAGAGACCCAGTACTTC	CSVVQGGQETQYF
medium-sized	TRBV28	TRBD2	TRBJ2-3	TGTGCCAGCAGTCGACTAGCGGTTACGCAGTATTTT	CASSRLAVTQYF
many	TRBV27	NA	TRBJ2-7	TGTGCCAGCAGTCCCATTGGGACGGAGGCCTACGAGCAGTACTTC	CASSPIGTEAYEQYF
many	TRBV7-2	TRBD2	TRBJ2-7	TGTGCCAGCAGCCTGGGACTAGCGGGAGGAGGCGACGAGCAGTACTTC	CASSLGLAGGGDEQYF
many	TRBV5-1	NA	TRBJ2-1	TGCGCCAGCAGCTTCAACTACAATGAGCAGTTCTTC	CASSFNYNEQFF
medium-sized	TRBV27	NA	TRBJ1-1	TGTGCCAGCAGTCCCCTCGGACAAGACTCCGCTGAAGCTTTCTTT	CASSPLGQDSAEAFF
hyperexpanded	TRBV18	TRBD2	TRBJ2-5	TGTGCCAGCTCACCAGGAGCGGGAGGCTCGGGAGAGACCCAGTACTTC	CASSPGAGGSGETQYF
many	TRBV7-8	TRBD2	TRBJ2-1	TGTGCCAGCAGCTGGGATACTAGCGAAGGCTACAATGAGCAGTTCTTC	CASSWDTSEGYNEQFF